Shown below are 3 T cell receptor beta chains from a single sample sequenced in a study of cytomegalovirus exposure and HLA in healthy donors. The primer mix had 60 Vbeta and 13 Jbeta primers. Using immunoSEQ multiplex PCR, the repertoire was profiled, and TCRdb retains in-frame clones only, with some absent. The sample comprises under 200,000 clones, approximately 82% of which are singletons, and roughly 1.6% rests with the top ten. The material sequenced was PBMCs. The receptors derive from a woman under 30 in good health and CMV-seronegative.

V and J are TRBV4-2 and TRBJ2-1; 8 nucleotides match TRBD1. V was pared by 4 bases and J by 6 bases, with 8 bases of the junction left unmatched. The CDR3 extends over 15 amino acids. Germline V gene lookup returns CDR1 LGHNA and CDR2 YNFKEQ. The DNA of the CDR3 is TGTGCCAGCAGCCGAGGGGGACAGGAGGGCAATGAGCAGTTCTTC. Translation: CASSRGGQEGNEQFF.

This CDR3 is CASSYGTGENTEAFF. The CDR3 DNA is TGTGCCAGCAGTTACGGGACAGGGGAGAACACTGAAGCTTTCTTT. This sequence joins TRBV6-5 and TRBJ1-1; 10 bases align to TRBD1. The CDR3 loop spans 15 amino acids. Germline V lookup: CDR1 MNHEY, CDR2 SVGAGI. The ends lost 2 bases at V and 1 base at J; junction bases unmatched: 1.

This sequence joins TRBV6-5 and TRBJ2-2; 10 bases are a match to TRBD1. Germline CDR1 reads MNHEY; CDR2 reads SVGAGI. V was pared by 0 bases and J by 6 bases, with 1 base of the junction left unmatched. The CDR3 has 15 residues. The CDR3 protein is CASSYSGQGSGELFF. The CDR3 nucleotides are TGTGCCAGCAGTTACTCGGGACAGGGGTCCGGGGAGCTGTTTTTT.